What follows are 18 T cell receptor beta chains derived from one specimen sequenced in a study of CD8 T cells in Susac syndrome. Random hexamers were used to reverse transcribe roughly 0.45 to 1 ug of RNA. In TCRdb, the immunoSEQ multiplex PCR reads were re-called with MiXCR into one record per CDR3 protein. This sample yields 70,000 to 85,000 distinct CDR3 sequences, of which roughly 96% are seen a single time; approximately 0.39% belongs to the top ten. The sequencing input was CD8+ T cells from PBMCs. The receptors originated from a human donor with Susac syndrome.

The chain links TRBV29-1 to TRBJ2-1, with 8 bases matching TRBD2. The ends lost 2 bases at V and 6 bases at J; junction bases unmatched: 6. CDR1 and CDR2 from the germline V gene are SQVTM and ANQGSEA. The CDR3 spans 14 residues. The CDR3 reads CSVETSGSGNEQFF. CDR3 nucleotides: TGCAGCGTTGAAACAAGCGGGAGCGGCAATGAGCAGTTCTTC.

The chain carries TRBV18 and TRBJ2-5, with 12 bases that match TRBD2. CDR3 length equals 16 residues. J was trimmed by 7 bases and V by 3 bases; bases with no gene match: 9. Looked up from germline, CDR1 is KGHSH and CDR2 is LQKENI. The CDR3: CASSPGLAGPKGTQYF. DNA of the CDR3: TGTGCCAGCTCACCCGGACTAGCGGGACCGAAAGGGACCCAGTACTTC.

The J gene is TRBJ2-2, the V gene TRBV29-1; 11 nucleotides match TRBD2. Per the germline V gene, CDR1 is SQVTM and CDR2 is ANQGSEA. The CDR3 covers 14 residues. The trim removed 5 bases at V and 4 bases at J, leaving 3 bases unmatched. This CDR3 is CSVLSGRATGELFF. The CDR3 DNA follows: TGCAGCGTTCTTAGCGGGAGGGCCACCGGGGAGCTGTTTTTT.

The chain employs TRBV9 and TRBJ2-2, with unresolved D. The V end was cut by 2 bases, the J end by 9 bases, with 8 bases between. Germline assignment: CDR1 SGDLS and CDR2 YYNGEE. The CDR3 length is 12 residues. The CDR3 coding sequence is TGTGCCAGCAGCGTCTCTTCAAGGGAGCTGTTTTTT. Its protein is CASSVSSRELFF.

This chain connects TRBV7-3 to TRBJ2-1; 10 nucleotides line up with TRBD2. The CDR3 is 17 residues long. Germline V gives CDR1 SGHTA, CDR2 FQGTGA. Trimming took 1 base from V and 4 from J; bases not matched to a gene: 7. Here the CDR3 reads CASSLNPGLADYNEQFF. CDR3 DNA sequence: TGTGCCAGCAGCTTAAACCCCGGACTAGCGGATTACAATGAGCAGTTCTTC.

The chain employs TRBV29-1 and TRBJ2-3; TRBD2 agrees at 9 bases. CDR3 length: 14 amino acids. In germline, CDR1 is SQVTM, CDR2 ANQGSEA. V was clipped by 2 bases and J by 8 bases; unmatched bases: 8. CDR3 in amino acids: CSVELREGIVTQYF. In DNA form, the CDR3 reads TGCAGCGTTGAACTGCGGGAGGGGATCGTTACGCAGTATTTT.

V is TRBV27 and J is TRBJ1-5, with 7 bases lining up with TRBD1. Germline V gene sequence: CDR1 MNHEY, CDR2 SMNVEV (reference sequence). This CDR3 is 13 amino acids long. The V and J ends lost 0 bases and 11 bases, in that order; junction bases with no gene match: 4. The CDR3 bases are TGTGCCAGCAGTTTATCCCCCAGGGGGTCCCAGCATTTT. This gives the protein CASSLSPRGSQHF.

This clonotype has just one count. The chain joins TRBV6-2 or TRBV6-3 to TRBJ1-1; 9 bases align to TRBD1. Germline V gene sequence: CDR1 MNHEY, CDR2 SVGEGT. Trimming cost V 5 bases and J 6 bases; bases outside gene matches: 7. The CDR3 covers 14 residues. For the CDR3, the DNA is TGTGCCAGCAGTCCGGGACAGGGATACGCTGAAGCTTTCTTT. It specifies CASSPGQGYAEAFF.

This clonotype was picked up one time. The V and J genes are TRBV3-1 and TRBJ1-2, with D hard to call. The V gene's germline CDR1 is LGHDT and CDR2 YNNKEL (reference sequence). The CDR3 consists of 14 residues. With 0 bases removed from V and 4 bases from J, the gap between germline ends came to 9 bases. The CDR3 reads CASSQDLGFYGYTF. Here the CDR3 DNA reads TGTGCCAGCAGCCAAGATTTGGGGTTCTATGGCTACACCTTC.

The chain combines TRBV21-1 with TRBJ1-5. TRBV21-1 is classified as a pseudogene. The CDR3 sequence is 8 residues long. CDR3 bases: TGTGCCTCCCAGCCCCAGCATTTT. Translated: CASQPQHF.

This sequence joins TRBV4-3 and TRBJ2-7; D unresolved. Per germline, CDR1 LGHNA and CDR2 YSLEER. CDR3 length equals 15 residues. V gave up 1 base and J gave up 2 bases, with 12 bases separating them. The CDR3 bases are TGCGCCAGCAGCCAAGCTAGGAGTTTGACCTACGAGCAGTACTTC. This sequence encodes CASSQARSLTYEQYF.

V usage is TRBV9 and J usage is TRBJ2-1; D is perhaps TRBD2 (7 bases). Between the trimmed V and J ends, which lost 3 bases and 5 bases, there was a span of 21 bases. CDR3 length: 17 amino acids. The germline V gene encodes CDR1 SGDLS and CDR2 YYNGEE. The CDR3 nucleotides read TGTGCCAGCAGCGGTAGAGGGGGGAGGGCAACGGACAATGAGCAGTTCTTC. This sequence encodes CASSGRGGRATDNEQFF. Supplemented by reference TRBV9 and TRBJ2-1, the full variable domain reads DSGVTQTPKHLITATGQRVTLRCSPRSGDLSVYWYQQSLDQGLQFLIQYYNGEERAKGNILERFSAQQFPDLHSELNLSSLELGDSALYFCASSGRGGRATDNEQFFGPGTRLTVL.

The rearrangement uses TRBV29-1 and TRBJ2-1; D uncertain. The CDR3 has 16 residues. V lost 1 base and J lost 0, with 13 bases in between. Germline CDR1 reads SQVTM; CDR2 reads ANQGSEA. In DNA form, the CDR3 reads TGCAGCGTTGAAGTTTTCCACGGCAGCTCCTACAATGAGCAGTTCTTC. It specifies CSVEVFHGSSYNEQFF.

The rearrangement links TRBV2 to TRBJ2-7; TRBD1 matches 7 bases. Germline V gene lookup returns CDR1 SNHLY and CDR2 FYNNEI. The junction had 8 bases not matched to a gene; V was cut back by 6 bases and J by 0 bases. The CDR3 contains 15 residues. CDR3 amino acids: CASSPRDSLSYEQYF. CDR3 coding DNA: TGTGCCAGCAGCCCCCGGGACAGCCTCTCCTACGAGCAGTACTTC.

The genes are TRBV6-6 and TRBJ1-2; 8 bases are a match to TRBD1. The V segment lost 5 bases and the J segment 5 bases; nucleotides outside the gene matches: 13. The CDR3 extends over 16 amino acids. Germline CDR1 reads MNHNY; CDR2 reads SVGAGI (reference sequence). As DNA, the CDR3 is TGTGCCAGCAGTCAAACCGAGACAGGGGTGGGGTATGGCTACACCTTC. As protein: CASSQTETGVGYGYTF.

The chain couples TRBV7-9 to TRBJ2-5, with 7 bases that match TRBD1. The J segment lost 4 bases and the V segment lost 3 bases, leaving 8 bases of the junction unmatched. In germline, CDR1 is SEHNR, CDR2 FQNEAQ (reference sequence). The CDR3 sequence is 15 residues long. CDR3 nucleotide sequence: TGTGCCAGCAGCTTGGAAGGGGGCGTCTCAGAGACCCAGTACTTC. This encodes CASSLEGGVSETQYF.

The genes are TRBV28 and TRBJ1-4; tentatively, D is TRBD1 (6 bases). Germline CDR1 is MDHEN and CDR2 is SYDVKM. The CDR3 sequence is 12 residues long. Trimming left V 5 bases short and J 11 bases short, with 12 bases between. CDR3 DNA sequence: TGTGCCAGCAGTCCTCCGAGGGGGAAACTGTTTTTT. The encoded protein is CASSPPRGKLFF.

The chain is built from TRBV14 and TRBJ2-7; 10 nucleotides match TRBD1. The V gene end was trimmed by 4 bases and the J gene end by 3 bases; junction bases not matched to a gene: 12. The CDR3 spans 17 residues. Per the germline V gene, CDR1 is SGHDN and CDR2 is FVKESK. The CDR3 region has the DNA TGTGCCAGCAGCCCAAAACTCCGGGACAGGGGTGACTACGAGCAGTACGTC. It is translated as CASSPKLRDRGDYEQYV.